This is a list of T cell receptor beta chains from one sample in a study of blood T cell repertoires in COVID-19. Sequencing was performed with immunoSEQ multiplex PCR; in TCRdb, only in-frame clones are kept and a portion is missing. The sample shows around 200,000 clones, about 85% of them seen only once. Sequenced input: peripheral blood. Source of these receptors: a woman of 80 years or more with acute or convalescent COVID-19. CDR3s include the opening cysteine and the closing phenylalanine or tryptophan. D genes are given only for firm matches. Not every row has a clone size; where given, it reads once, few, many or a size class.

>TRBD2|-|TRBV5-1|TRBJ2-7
TGCGCCAGCAGCTTGGGAGCGGGAATTGAGCACGAGCAGTACTTC
CASSLGAGIEHEQYF
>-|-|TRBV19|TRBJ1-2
TGTGCCAGTAGCTGGGGACTTGGCGGCGAAACAGGCTACACCTTC
CASSWGLGGETGYTF
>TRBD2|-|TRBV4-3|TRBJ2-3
TGCGCCAGCAGCCAGGCCGGGAGGTGGGGTTCAAGGGATACGCAGTATTTT
CASSQAGRWGSRDTQYF
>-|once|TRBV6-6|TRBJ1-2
TGTGCCAGCAGTTACTTGTCGGCGGCTAACTATGGCTACACCTTC
CASSYLSAANYGYTF
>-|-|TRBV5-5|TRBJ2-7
TGTGCCAGCAGCTTGGGCGGGTACAGCTCCTACGAGCAGTACTTC
CASSLGGYSSYEQYF
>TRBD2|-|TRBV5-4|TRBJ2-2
TGTGCCAGCAGCTCCGGGGGGGACGGGGAGCTGTTTTTT
CASSSGGDGELFF
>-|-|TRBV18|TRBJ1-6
TGTGCCAGCTCGCCGAACAGGGAAGGAAATTCACCCCTCCACTTT
CASSPNREGNSPLHF
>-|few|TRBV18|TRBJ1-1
TGTGTCCGCCTAGGCGCTGAAGCTTTCTTT
CVRLGAEAFF
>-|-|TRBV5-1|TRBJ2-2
TGCGCCAGCAGCCCACTGGCCCCAGGGGACACCGGGGAGCTGTTTTTT
CASSPLAPGDTGELFF
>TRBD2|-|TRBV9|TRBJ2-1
TGTGCCAGCCAGCCGAGACTAGCGGCAAATGAGCAGTTCTTC
CASQPRLAANEQFF
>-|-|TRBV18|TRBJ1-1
TGTGCCAGCTCCCAAGCCGAGCGTTCCGCTGAAGCTTTCTTT
CASSQAERSAEAFF
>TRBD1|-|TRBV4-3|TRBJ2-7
TGCGCCAGCAGCCAAGAAAGGACAGGGACCGAGCAGTACTTC
CASSQERTGTEQYF
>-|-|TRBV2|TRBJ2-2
TGTGCCAGTTCCAGGAACACCGGGGAGCTGTTTTTT
CASSRNTGELFF
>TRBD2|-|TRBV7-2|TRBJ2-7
TGTGCCAGCAGCCCCCGAATCGCGGGAGGGCCTTCAAGACCCTACGAGCAGTACTTC
CASSPRIAGGPSRPYEQYF